This TCR beta chain emerged from a study of blood T cell repertoires in COVID-19. The V end was cut by 7 bases, the J end by 1 base, with 10 bases between. Per the germline V gene, CDR1 is MNHEY and CDR2 is SVGAGI. The CDR3 spans 13 residues. TCRdb's copy holds only in-frame clones and misses some; the assay was immunoSEQ multiplex PCR. The table shows about 210,000 clones, with around 86% occurring only once. Sequenced: peripheral blood. The TCR was taken from a woman aged 65 to 85 with COVID-19, enrolled during active disease. The chain carries TRBV6-5 and TRBJ1-1; D not certain. In nucleotides, the CDR3 is TGTGCCAGCACCGAGACAACGAACACTGAAGCTTTCTTT. Translated: CASTETTNTEAFF.